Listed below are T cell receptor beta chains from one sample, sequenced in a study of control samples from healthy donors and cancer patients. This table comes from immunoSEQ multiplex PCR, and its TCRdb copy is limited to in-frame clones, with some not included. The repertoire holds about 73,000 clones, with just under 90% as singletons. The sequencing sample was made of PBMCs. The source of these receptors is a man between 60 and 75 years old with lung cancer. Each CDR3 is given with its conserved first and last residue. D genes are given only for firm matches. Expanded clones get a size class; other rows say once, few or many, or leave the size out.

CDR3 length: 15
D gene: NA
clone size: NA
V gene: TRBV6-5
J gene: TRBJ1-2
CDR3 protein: CASSYSKGVNYGYTF
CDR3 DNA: TGTGCCAGCAGTTACTCGAAGGGGGTCAACTATGGCTACACCTTC

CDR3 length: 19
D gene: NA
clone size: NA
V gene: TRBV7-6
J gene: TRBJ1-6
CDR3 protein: CASSLRTLAQNLPNSPLHF
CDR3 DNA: TGTGCCAGCAGCTTAAGGACCCTGGCCCAAAACCTTCCTAATTCACCCCTCCACTTT

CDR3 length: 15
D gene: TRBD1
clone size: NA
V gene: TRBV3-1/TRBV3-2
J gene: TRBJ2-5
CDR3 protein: CASSQGQGTAKTQYF
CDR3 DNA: TGTGCCAGCAGCCAAGGACAGGGAACGGCGAAGACCCAGTACTTC

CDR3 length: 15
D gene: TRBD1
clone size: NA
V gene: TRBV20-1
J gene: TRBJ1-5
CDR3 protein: CSASNRGRVNQPQHF
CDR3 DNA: TGCAGTGCCAGTAACAGGGGGCGCGTGAATCAGCCCCAGCATTTT

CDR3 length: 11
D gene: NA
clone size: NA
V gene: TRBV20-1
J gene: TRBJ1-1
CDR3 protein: CSALMNTEAFF
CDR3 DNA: TGCAGTGCCTTGATGAACACTGAAGCTTTCTTT

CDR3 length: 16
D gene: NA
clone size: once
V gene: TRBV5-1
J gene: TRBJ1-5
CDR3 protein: CASSLTGTGSNQPQHF
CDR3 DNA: TGCGCCAGCAGCTTAACAGGGACGGGAAGCAATCAGCCCCAGCATTTT

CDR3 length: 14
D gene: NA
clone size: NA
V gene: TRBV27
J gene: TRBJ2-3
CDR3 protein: CASRIGGSTDTQYF
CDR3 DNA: TGTGCCAGCAGAATTGGGGGTTCCACAGATACGCAGTATTTT

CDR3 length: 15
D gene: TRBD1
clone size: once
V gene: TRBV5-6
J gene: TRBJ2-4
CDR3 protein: CASSRTDREGNIQYF
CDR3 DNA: TGTGCCAGCAGCAGAACGGACAGGGAAGGAAACATTCAGTACTTC

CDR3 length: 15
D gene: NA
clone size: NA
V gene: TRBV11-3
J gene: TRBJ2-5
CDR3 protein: CASSLGRGIGETQYF
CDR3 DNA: TGTGCCAGCAGCTTAGGTCGAGGGATTGGGGAGACCCAGTACTTC

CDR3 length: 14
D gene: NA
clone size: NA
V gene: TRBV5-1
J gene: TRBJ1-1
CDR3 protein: CASSGGLLNTEAFF
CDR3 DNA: TGCGCCAGCAGCGGAGGACTTTTGAACACTGAAGCTTTCTTT

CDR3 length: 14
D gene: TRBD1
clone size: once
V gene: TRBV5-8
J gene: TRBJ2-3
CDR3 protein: CASSPGQVQDTQYF
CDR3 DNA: TGTGCCAGCAGTCCGGGACAGGTACAAGATACGCAGTATTTT

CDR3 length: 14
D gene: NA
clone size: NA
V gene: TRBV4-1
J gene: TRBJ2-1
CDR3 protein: CASSQSLAWDEQFF
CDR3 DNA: TGCGCCAGCAGCCAATCGCTAGCGTGGGATGAGCAGTTCTTC